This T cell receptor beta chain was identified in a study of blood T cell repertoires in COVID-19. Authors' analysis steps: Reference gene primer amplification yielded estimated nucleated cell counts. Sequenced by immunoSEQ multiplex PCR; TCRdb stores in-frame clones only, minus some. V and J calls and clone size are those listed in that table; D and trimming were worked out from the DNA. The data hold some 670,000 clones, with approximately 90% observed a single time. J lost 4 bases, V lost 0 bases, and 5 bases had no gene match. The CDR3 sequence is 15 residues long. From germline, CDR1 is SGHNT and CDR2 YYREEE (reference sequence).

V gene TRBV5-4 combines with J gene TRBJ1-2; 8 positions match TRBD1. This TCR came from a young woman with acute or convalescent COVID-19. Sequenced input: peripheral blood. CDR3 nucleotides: TGTGCCAGCAGCTTGGATCTGCAGGGGGCCTATGGCTACACCTTC. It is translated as CASSLDLQGAYGYTF.